This record covers a single T cell receptor beta chain. The target antigen is unknown. The tumor samples were collected prior to definitive surgery or chemotherapy. Clones were sequenced by immunoSEQ multiplex PCR, and TCRdb holds only the in-frame ones, with some missing. Among approximately 6,000 clones listed, approximately 72% were seen once. This entry is derived from a study of high-grade serous ovarian cancer treatment subgroups. Across the study: Mean per sample: around 13,000 reads, thousands of unique TCR beta rearrangements.

Germline V gene data show CDR1 as SGHDT and CDR2 as YYEEEE. Trimming left V 1 base short and J 0 bases short, with 14 bases between. The CDR3 totals 17 residues. Study observations and caveats: Only CDR3 was analyzed; CDR1 and CDR2 were not. Tumors within one patient showed repertoire similarity of roughly 0.11 to 0.79. Clonal relatedness tracked neoantigen level, and by trend copy number and mutation load.

J is TRBJ1-5 and V is TRBV5-6; D remains ambiguous. This TCR derives from a human donor with high-grade serous ovarian cancer. The sample was tumor tissue. CDR3 in DNA: TGTGCCAGCAGCTTGAGGAGGAGCGGGATTAGCAATCAGCCCCAGCATTTT. Amino acid sequence: CASSLRRSGISNQPQHF.